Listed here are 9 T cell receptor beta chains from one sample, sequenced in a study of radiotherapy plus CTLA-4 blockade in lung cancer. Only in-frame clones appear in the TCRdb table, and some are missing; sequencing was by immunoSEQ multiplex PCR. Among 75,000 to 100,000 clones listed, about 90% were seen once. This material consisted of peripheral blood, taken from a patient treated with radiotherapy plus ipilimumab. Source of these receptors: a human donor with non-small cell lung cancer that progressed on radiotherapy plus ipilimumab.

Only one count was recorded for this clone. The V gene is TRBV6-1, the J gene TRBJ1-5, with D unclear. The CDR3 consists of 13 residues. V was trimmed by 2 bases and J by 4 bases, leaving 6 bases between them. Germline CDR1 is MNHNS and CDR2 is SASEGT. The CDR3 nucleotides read TGTGCCAGCAGTGAACAGGATAATCAGCCCCAGCATTTT. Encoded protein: CASSEQDNQPQHF.

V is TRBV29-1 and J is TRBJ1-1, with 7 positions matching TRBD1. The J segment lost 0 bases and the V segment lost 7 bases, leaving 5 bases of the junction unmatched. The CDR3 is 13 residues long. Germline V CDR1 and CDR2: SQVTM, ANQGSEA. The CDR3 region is CSASTGLNTEAFF. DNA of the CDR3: TGCAGCGCCTCGACAGGGCTGAACACTGAAGCTTTCTTT. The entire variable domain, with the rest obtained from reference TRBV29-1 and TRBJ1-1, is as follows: SAVISQKPSRDICQRGTSLTIQCQVDSQVTMMFWYRQQPGQSLTLIATANQGSEATYESGFVIDKFPISRPNLTFSTLTVSNMSPEDSSIYLCSASTGLNTEAFFGQGTRLTVV.

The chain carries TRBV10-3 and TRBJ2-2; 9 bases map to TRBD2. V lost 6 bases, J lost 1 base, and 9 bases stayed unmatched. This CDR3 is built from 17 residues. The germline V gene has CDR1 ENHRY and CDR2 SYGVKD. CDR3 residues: CAISGGREGLNTGELFF. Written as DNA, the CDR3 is TGTGCCATCAGCGGAGGGCGGGAGGGCCTGAACACCGGGGAGCTGTTTTTT.

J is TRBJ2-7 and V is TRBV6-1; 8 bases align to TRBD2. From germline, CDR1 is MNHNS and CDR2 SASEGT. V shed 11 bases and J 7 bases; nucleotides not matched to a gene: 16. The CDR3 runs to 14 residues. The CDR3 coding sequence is TGTGCCTGCCGCAGGGCCGGGACTAGTTGGGAGCAGTACTTC. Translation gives CACRRAGTSWEQYF.

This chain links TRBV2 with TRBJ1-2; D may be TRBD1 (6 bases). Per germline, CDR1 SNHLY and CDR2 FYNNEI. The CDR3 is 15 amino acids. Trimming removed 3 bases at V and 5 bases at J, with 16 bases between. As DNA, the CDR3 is TGTGCCAGCAGTGAGGAACAGGGAAGGGAGTATGGCTACACCTTC. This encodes CASSEEQGREYGYTF.

The CDR3, as DNA: TGTGCCAGCAGCTTAGTTTCAGGACCAAACCCGGTTGGACTGTCCGACGAGCAGTACTTC. Its protein is CASSLVSGPNPVGLSDEQYF. The rearrangement joins TRBV11-3 to TRBJ2-7; possible D gene TRBD2, 5 bases. V was clipped by 1 base and J by 5 bases, with 30 bases between them. The CDR3 is 20 amino acids. Germline V gene lookup returns CDR1 SGHNT and CDR2 YENEEA.

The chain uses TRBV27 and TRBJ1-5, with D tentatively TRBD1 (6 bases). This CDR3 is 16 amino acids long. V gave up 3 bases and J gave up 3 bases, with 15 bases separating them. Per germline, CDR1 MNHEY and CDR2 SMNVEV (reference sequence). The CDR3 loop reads CASSFSGARDNQPQHF. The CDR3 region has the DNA TGTGCCAGCAGTTTCTCGGGGGCGCGTGACAATCAGCCCCAGCATTTT.

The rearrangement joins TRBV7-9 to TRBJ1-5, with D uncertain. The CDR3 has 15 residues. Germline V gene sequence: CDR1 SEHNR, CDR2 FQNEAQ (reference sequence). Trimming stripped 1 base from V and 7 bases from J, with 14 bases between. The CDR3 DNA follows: TGTGCCAGCAGCTTAGGGTCGGTACTCGGCCAGCCCCAGCATTTT. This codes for CASSLGSVLGQPQHF. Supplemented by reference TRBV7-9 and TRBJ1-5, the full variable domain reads DTGVSQNPRHKITKRGQNVTFRCDPISEHNRLYWYRQTLGQGPEFLTYFQNEAQLEKSRLLSDRFSAERPKGSFSTLEIQRTEQGDSAMYLCASSLGSVLGQPQHFGDGTRLSIL.

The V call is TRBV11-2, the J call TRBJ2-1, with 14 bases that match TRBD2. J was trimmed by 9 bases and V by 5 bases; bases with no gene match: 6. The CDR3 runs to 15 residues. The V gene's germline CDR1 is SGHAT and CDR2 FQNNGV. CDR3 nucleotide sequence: TGTGCCAGCAGCAGAGGGACTAGCGGGAGAGGTGAGCAGTTCTTC. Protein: CASSRGTSGRGEQFF.